This entry lists 32 T cell receptor beta chains sequenced from one sample in a study of OX40 agonist ivuxolimab in advanced cancers. Assay: immunoSEQ multiplex PCR; the TCRdb copy retains only in-frame clones and omits some. The repertoire holds roughly 100,000 clones, around 92% seen once, with around 0.3% in the top ten. Sequencing was performed on CD4+ or CD8+ T cells sorted from blood, taken in a trial of the OX40 agonist ivuxolimab. These receptors were obtained from an adult with an advanced solid tumor such as melanoma, head and neck, liver or kidney cancer.

The chain links TRBV5-6 to TRBJ1-3; possible D gene TRBD1, 5 bases. V gave up 4 bases and J gave up 4 bases, with 12 bases separating them. Germline V CDR1 and CDR2: SGHDT, YYEEEE. The length of the CDR3 is 14 residues. The CDR3: CASSRTYRGNTIYF. The CDR3, as DNA: TGTGCCAGCAGCCGGACATACCGAGGAAACACCATATATTTT.

This clone was found once. The chain recombines TRBV14 with TRBJ2-1, with 12 bases matching TRBD2. The CDR3 consists of 15 residues. The V gene's germline CDR1 is SGHDN and CDR2 FVKESK. The trim removed 7 bases at V and 7 bases at J, leaving 8 bases unmatched. The DNA for the CDR3 is TGTGCCAGCAACCCTAGCGGGAGGGCCAGAAATGAGCAGTTCTTC. Residues: CASNPSGRARNEQFF.

The sample holds a few counts of this clone. The rearrangement uses TRBV7-3 and TRBJ2-5; no clear D gene. The V end lost 5 bases, the J end lost 7 bases, and 11 bases lay between the germline ends. This CDR3 contains 12 residues. Germline CDR1 is SGHTA and CDR2 is FQGTGA. This CDR3 is CASSPPDGTQYF. DNA of the CDR3: TGTGCCAGCAGCCCCCCGGATGGGACCCAGTACTTC.

J is TRBJ2-7 and V is TRBV6-1, with a weak D call TRBD1 (5 bases). Germline CDR1 and CDR2: MNHNS and SASEGT. CDR3 length: 16 residues. The germline V and J ends were trimmed by 2 bases and 1 base, with 15 bases remaining between them. Here the CDR3 DNA reads TGTGCCAGCAGTGAACAGGGTGCCCGAAATTCCTACGAGCAGTACTTC. It translates to CASSEQGARNSYEQYF.

This chain connects TRBV5-1 to TRBJ2-3; TRBD2 agrees at 10 bases. After removal of 3 bases from V and 2 bases from J, the junction contained 6 bases not matched to a gene. CDR1 SGHRS and CDR2 YFSETQ come from the germline V gene. There are 16 residues in the CDR3. The DNA of the CDR3 is TGCGCCAGCAGCTCCGGGACTAGCGACCTCACAGATACGCAGTATTTT. Protein: CASSSGTSDLTDTQYF.

This clone was picked up a small number of times. The chain couples TRBV7-2 to TRBJ1-2, with 7 bases identical to TRBD1. After removal of 0 bases from V and 8 bases from J, the junction contained 6 bases not matched to a gene. The CDR3 is 14 residues long. Germline V gene data show CDR1 as SGHTA and CDR2 as FQGNSA. The CDR3 nucleotides read TGTGCCAGCAGCTTAGCCGGGACAGACCGCGGCTACACCTTC. Its translation is CASSLAGTDRGYTF.

The chain is built from TRBV6-5 and TRBJ1-3, with 7 bases matching TRBD1. Germline CDR1 MNHEY, CDR2 SVGAGI. Losses at the gene ends were 5 bases for V and 4 bases for J; bases not matched to a gene: 5. The CDR3 runs 14 residues. The CDR3 sequence: CASSPPGQGNTIYF. The CDR3 nucleotides are TGTGCCAGCAGTCCGCCGGGACAGGGAAACACCATATATTTT.

The J gene is TRBJ2-1, the V gene TRBV30; TRBD2 aligns across 9 bases. This CDR3 contains 17 residues. The germline V gene encodes CDR1 GTSNPN and CDR2 SVGIG (reference sequence). The V and J ends lost 0 bases and 3 bases, in that order; junction bases with no gene match: 9. The CDR3: CAWSVLAGNKNYNEQFF. As DNA, the CDR3 is TGTGCCTGGAGTGTGCTAGCGGGAAACAAGAACTACAATGAGCAGTTCTTC.

This chain joins TRBV30 and TRBJ1-5; D ambiguous. V dropped 2 bases and J dropped 3 bases, with 11 bases sitting between them. This CDR3 is 14 amino acids long. The germline V gene encodes CDR1 GTSNPN and CDR2 SVGIG (reference sequence). In DNA, the CDR3 is TGTGCCTGGAGTATTTCGGGTTACAATCAGCCCCAGCATTTT. This sequence encodes CAWSISGYNQPQHF.

The V call is TRBV5-6, the J call TRBJ1-1, with D possibly TRBD1 on 6 matching bases. V lost 0 bases, J lost 11 bases, and 17 bases lay in between. CDR3 size: 14 residues. In germline, CDR1 is SGHDT, CDR2 YYEEEE. The CDR3 DNA reads as TGTGCCAGCAGCTTGGCCCAAACAGGGAGGACGGCTTTCTTT. Translated: CASSLAQTGRTAFF.

The chain has TRBV11-1 and TRBJ2-7; 7 nucleotides match TRBD1. Trimming took 3 bases from V and 5 from J; bases not matched to a gene: 4. The CDR3 runs to 13 residues. The germline gives CDR1 SGHAT, CDR2 FQDESV (reference sequence). CDR3 DNA sequence: TGTGCCAGCAGCTTGGACAGGTACCACGAGCAGTACTTC. Translating it yields CASSLDRYHEQYF.

J is TRBJ1-2 and V is TRBV29-1; 10 bases fit TRBD1. The trim removed 3 bases at V and 4 bases at J, leaving 5 bases unmatched. Germline V gives CDR1 SQVTM, CDR2 ANQGSEA. This CDR3 contains 14 residues. As DNA, the CDR3 is TGCAGCGTTGATTTCGGGACAGGGGTCTATGGCTACACCTTC. Its translation: CSVDFGTGVYGYTF.

The chain links TRBV5-4 to TRBJ2-3; no reliable D call. V lost 0 bases and J 2 bases, leaving 7 bases between the germline ends. There are 14 residues in the CDR3. Germline-derived CDR1 and CDR2 are SGHNT and YYREEE (reference sequence). This CDR3 is CASSLATYTDTQYF. CDR3 nucleotides: TGTGCCAGCAGCTTGGCGACTTACACAGATACGCAGTATTTT.

The table lists this clone with a count of one. This rearrangement joins TRBV28 to TRBJ2-2; 15 positions match TRBD2. V lost 8 bases to trimming and J lost 6 bases; unmatched junction nucleotides: 22. CDR1 is MDHEN and CDR2 is SYDVKM in the germline V gene. This CDR3 comprises 21 residues. CDR3 nucleotides: TGTGCCAGCGCGAGTAATGAGGGACTAGCGGGGGGCTTTGGGTCCGCCGGGGAGCTGTTTTTT. This translates into CASASNEGLAGGFGSAGELFF.

This clone was detected only once. V gene TRBV25-1 combines with J gene TRBJ1-1; the D gene is possibly TRBD1 (5 bases). The CDR3 contains 13 residues. V was pared by 2 bases and J by 7 bases, with 11 bases between. From germline, CDR1 is MGHDK and CDR2 SYGVNS. CDR3 sequence (DNA): TGTGCCAGCAGTGAAAACGGGGCCTTTGAAGCTTTCTTT. Protein sequence: CASSENGAFEAFF. Full variable domain (outside the CDR3, taken from reference TRBV25-1 and TRBJ1-1): EADIYQTPRYLVIGTGKKITLECSQTMGHDKMYWYQQDPGMELHLIHYSYGVNSTEKGDLSSESTVSRIRTEHFPLTLESARPSHTSQYLCASSENGAFEAFFGQGTRLTVV.

The gene calls are TRBV18 and TRBJ2-3; 9 bases fit TRBD1. There are 14 residues in the CDR3. V trimming: 3 bases; J trimming: 5 bases; junction bases outside the gene matches: 3. The germline gives CDR1 KGHSH, CDR2 LQKENI. CDR3 nucleotides: TGTGCCAGCTCACCGGACAGGGGCCAAGATACGCAGTATTTT. This sequence encodes CASSPDRGQDTQYF.

The rearrangement uses TRBV9 and TRBJ2-1; 8 nucleotides agree with TRBD1. CDR3 size: 15 residues. Looked up from germline, CDR1 is SGDLS and CDR2 is YYNGEE. Germline trimming cut 4 bases from V and 4 bases from J; bases unmatched to any gene: 7. Here the CDR3 reads CASSKDRAGYNEQFF. Here the CDR3 DNA reads TGTGCCAGCAGCAAGGACAGGGCAGGTTACAATGAGCAGTTCTTC. Filled out from reference TRBV9 and TRBJ2-1, the complete variable domain reads DSGVTQTPKHLITATGQRVTLRCSPRSGDLSVYWYQQSLDQGLQFLIQYYNGEERAKGNILERFSAQQFPDLHSELNLSSLELGDSALYFCASSKDRAGYNEQFFGPGTRLTVL.

The chain uses TRBV19 and TRBJ1-2; 7 positions match TRBD1. This CDR3 spans 13 amino acids. Germline-derived CDR1 and CDR2 are LNHDA and SQIVND (reference sequence). V trimming: 5 bases; J trimming: 4 bases; junction bases outside the gene matches: 4. CDR3 loop: CASSEQGSYGYTF. The DNA for the CDR3 is TGTGCCAGTAGTGAACAGGGGAGCTATGGCTACACCTTC.

V is TRBV18 and J is TRBJ2-3; D unresolved. The V gene's germline CDR1 is KGHSH and CDR2 LQKENI. The V and J ends lost 3 bases and 6 bases respectively, with 4 bases between them. CDR3 size: 11 residues. CDR3: CASSPQDTQYF. DNA for the CDR3: TGTGCCAGCTCACCCCAGGATACGCAGTATTTT.

As concerns this clone: The identical CDR3 is also encoded by other nucleotide sequences in the sample. The chain combines TRBV4-1 with TRBJ1-3; no reliable D call. This CDR3 comprises 15 residues. Trimming left V 0 bases short and J 0 bases short, with 6 bases between. Looked up from germline, CDR1 is MGHRA and CDR2 is YSYEKL. CDR3 DNA sequence: TGCGCCAGCAGCCAAGACCCAGGCTCTGGAAACACCATATATTTT. Translation gives CASSQDPGSGNTIYF.

The J gene is TRBJ1-2, the V gene TRBV29-1; D is perhaps TRBD1 (5 bases). There are 12 residues in the CDR3. V was cut by 4 bases and J by 8 bases, with 14 bases left in between. Germline values: CDR1 SQVTM, CDR2 ANQGSEA. In DNA form, the CDR3 reads TGCAGCGTTGGGGCCGGGGACCCCGGCTACACCTTC. Amino acid sequence: CSVGAGDPGYTF.

CDR3 protein: CSVVLQGGGTEAFF. The CDR3, as DNA: TGCAGCGTTGTCCTACAGGGCGGCGGCACTGAAGCTTTCTTT. J is TRBJ1-1 and V is TRBV29-1; D possibly corresponds to TRBD1 (6 bases). CDR3 size: 14 residues. Germline CDR1 and CDR2: SQVTM and ANQGSEA. The V end was cut by 4 bases, the J end by 4 bases, with 16 bases between.

The chain couples TRBV9 to TRBJ1-1, with D perhaps TRBD1 (5 bases). V gave up 0 bases and J gave up 0 bases, with 9 bases separating them. This CDR3 has 15 amino acids. Germline CDR1 reads SGDLS; CDR2 reads YYNGEE. CDR3 nucleotides: TGTGCCAGCAGCGTAGGTGGACAAATGAACACTGAAGCTTTCTTT. Amino acid sequence: CASSVGGQMNTEAFF.

This clone appeared a single time. The chain is built from TRBV6-5 and TRBJ1-2; tentatively, D is TRBD1 (6 bases). Trimming left V 6 bases short and J 10 bases short, with 21 bases between. The CDR3 runs to 14 residues. The germline V gene has CDR1 MNHEY and CDR2 SVGAGI. As DNA, the CDR3 is TGTGCCAGCAGAATCCCGGGGGGGCAAGGCGACTACACCTTC. This sequence encodes CASRIPGGQGDYTF.

The chain couples TRBV9 to TRBJ1-6; 7 nucleotides match TRBD1. The CDR3 is 16 amino acids. Germline trimming cut 2 bases from V and 9 bases from J; bases unmatched to any gene: 11. The germline gives CDR1 SGDLS, CDR2 YYNGEE. The CDR3 DNA sequence: TGTGCCAGCAGCGTTGAGGGACAGCCAGGGGGTTCACCCCTCCACTTT. It codes for CASSVEGQPGGSPLHF.

Here the CDR3 DNA reads TGCGCCAGCAGCTTTTTCCCACCAAGCATGAACACTGAAGCTTTCTTT. Protein sequence: CASSFFPPSMNTEAFF. The gene calls are TRBV5-1 and TRBJ1-1; D not resolved. Germline loops: CDR1 SGHRS, CDR2 YFSETQ. The V gene lost 2 bases and the J gene lost 0 bases, with 14 bases spanning the gap. The CDR3 sequence is 16 residues long.

The V and J genes are TRBV29-1 and TRBJ2-5, with TRBD2 identical over 13 bases. This CDR3 is 13 amino acids long. The V segment lost 8 bases and the J segment 4 bases; nucleotides outside the gene matches: 4. Per germline, CDR1 SQVTM and CDR2 ANQGSEA. The CDR3 protein is CSSGLAGAETQYF. Written as DNA, the CDR3 is TGCAGCTCCGGACTAGCGGGAGCAGAGACCCAGTACTTC.

V is TRBV18 and J is TRBJ2-5, with D possibly matching TRBD2 (6 bases). The J call may be mistaken, given a closer DNA end match to TRBJ2-7. Germline CDR1 is KGHSH and CDR2 is LQKENI. CDR3 length equals 15 residues. CDR3 loop: CASSLGFLTGDEQYF. The DNA for the CDR3 is TGTGCCAGCTCACTGGGTTTCCTCACGGGGGACGAGCAGTACTTC.

The chain links TRBV7-2 to TRBJ1-1; TRBD1 might be the D (5 bases). The CDR3 runs 13 residues. V gave up 2 bases and J gave up 5 bases, with 9 bases separating them. CDR1 SGHTA and CDR2 FQGNSA come from the germline V gene. Written as DNA, the CDR3 is TGTGCCAGCAGCTTACTTCAGGGAACTGAAGCTTTCTTT. It encodes CASSLLQGTEAFF.

The rearrangement links TRBV30 to TRBJ2-3, with 9 bases that match TRBD1. The ends lost 4 bases at V and 4 bases at J; junction bases unmatched: 9. The CDR3 has 15 amino acids. Germline V gene data show CDR1 as GTSNPN and CDR2 as SVGIG (reference sequence). Here the CDR3 reads CAWKFFGQGSDTQYF. The DNA of the CDR3 is TGTGCCTGGAAATTCTTCGGACAGGGGTCAGATACGCAGTATTTT.

The CDR3 region has the DNA TGTGCCAGTAGCGACCCGGGTAGCCCCTTCCAGGGCCTGGGAATTCAGTACTTC. This sequence encodes CASSDPGSPFQGLGIQYF. This chain connects TRBV19 to TRBJ2-4, with D perhaps TRBD1 (5 bases). Trimming left V 6 bases short and J 10 bases short, with 31 bases between. Per germline, CDR1 LNHDA and CDR2 SQIVND (reference sequence). This CDR3 region has 18 residues.

The chain links TRBV7-3 to TRBJ2-3; 10 bases are shared with TRBD2. V lost 6 bases, J lost 2 bases, and 5 bases stayed unmatched. CDR3 length: 15 residues. Germline V gives CDR1 SGHTA, CDR2 FQGTGA. The CDR3 spells CASSPSGRSTDTQYF. The DNA of the CDR3 is TGTGCCAGCAGTCCTAGCGGGAGATCCACAGATACGCAGTATTTT.